These T cell receptor beta chains were read from a single sample in a study of cytomegalovirus exposure and HLA in healthy donors. Here immunoSEQ multiplex PCR was the method, and the copy in TCRdb shows in-frame clones only, minus some. This repertoire shows some 270,000 clones, 65% to 90% found once; its top ten account for 0.95% to 1.1%. Sample: PBMCs. The receptors shown here come from a woman aged 18-30 years in good health and CMV-seronegative. The CDR3 runs from the conserved cysteine through the conserved F or W.

cdr3_aa: CASSYSRGNTEAFF; v_call: TRBV6-5
cdr3_aa: CASQLGRHDGELFF; v_call: TRBV18
cdr3_aa: CASSPGQGHTEAFF; v_call: TRBV6-6
cdr3_aa: CASSEQGVQNQPQHF; v_call: TRBV2
cdr3_aa: CASSPRGLGYNEQFF; v_call: TRBV7-3
cdr3_aa: CASSLLGQGRYGYTF; v_call: TRBV27
cdr3_aa: CASTTPQGSPEAFF; v_call: TRBV7-9
cdr3_aa: CASRPAGAVDEQYF; v_call: TRBV11-2
cdr3_aa: CASSIAGIFTDTQYF; v_call: TRBV6-5
cdr3_aa: CSVSGLAGSSTDTQYF; v_call: TRBV29-1
cdr3_aa: CASRDRDSVNEQYF; v_call: TRBV13
cdr3_aa: CASSGRQGGETQYF; v_call: TRBV7-2
cdr3_aa: CASSLMTSGGFYNEQFF; v_call: TRBV7-9
cdr3_aa: CSGAMGPEGTEAFF; v_call: TRBV29-1
cdr3_aa: CASSTQRVYGYTF; v_call: TRBV19
cdr3_aa: CASSLWYYGSTDTQYF; v_call: TRBV27
cdr3_aa: CASSLAPTGGNTIYF; v_call: TRBV5-1
cdr3_aa: CASSSKDRVLMNTEAFF; v_call: TRBV7-2
cdr3_aa: CASSLYLAGGTGEQFF; v_call: TRBV5-1
cdr3_aa: CASSWTGDRGYTF; v_call: TRBV6-5
cdr3_aa: CASSSGTSGLKFGNEQFF; v_call: TRBV9
cdr3_aa: CASSGTVEPDTEAFF; v_call: TRBV6-5
cdr3_aa: CASSEPSGSYEQYF; v_call: TRBV6-1
cdr3_aa: CASSLISGGETQYF; v_call: TRBV11-1
cdr3_aa: CATQRIVLNSGNTIYF; v_call: TRBV15
cdr3_aa: CASITGGGTEAFF; v_call: TRBV6-6
cdr3_aa: CSVGETYEQYF; v_call: TRBV29-1
cdr3_aa: CASSTSYNEQFF; v_call: TRBV11-2
cdr3_aa: CSGGGGPYEQYF; v_call: TRBV29-1
cdr3_aa: CASSPRTGGLYEQYF; v_call: TRBV6-1
cdr3_aa: CASSFSGVNTEAFF; v_call: TRBV27
cdr3_aa: CASNAGTGLDTQYF; v_call: TRBV11-2
cdr3_aa: CASSPGAEQYF; v_call: TRBV27
cdr3_aa: CASSQGGLGRAYEQYF; v_call: TRBV14
cdr3_aa: CASSTRQGAAYEQYF; v_call: TRBV27
cdr3_aa: CASSTNRGGQPQHF; v_call: TRBV6-1
cdr3_aa: CASSFQGVNTEAFF; v_call: TRBV11-3
cdr3_aa: CASSGLAGGLSYNEQFF; v_call: TRBV7-2
cdr3_aa: CASSPPAGGDNEQYF; v_call: TRBV18
cdr3_aa: CASSLVPGLAAGELFF; v_call: TRBV5-4
cdr3_aa: CASSDPYRDTVNGYTF; v_call: TRBV6-1
cdr3_aa: CASSGFDREGNTEAFF; v_call: TRBV9
cdr3_aa: CASSFLGTGYHEQYF; v_call: TRBV27
cdr3_aa: CASSRDRDTYNEQFF; v_call: TRBV6-1
cdr3_aa: CAVPGQGAILYGYTF; v_call: TRBV28
cdr3_aa: CASSPPSTPGNTIYF; v_call: TRBV18
cdr3_aa: CASSSRPPGEGYGYTF; v_call: TRBV9
cdr3_aa: CASYGGQDIANYGYTF; v_call: TRBV5-1
cdr3_aa: CASTLYHGGEKLFF; v_call: TRBV28
cdr3_aa: CASSLGGLSSYEQYF; v_call: TRBV7-2
cdr3_aa: CAWSGSGGQGVYEQYF; v_call: TRBV30
cdr3_aa: CAIREGQNSYEQYF; v_call: TRBV10-3
cdr3_aa: CAITPGQTYEQYF; v_call: TRBV10-3
cdr3_aa: CASRERGRGSGANVLTF; v_call: TRBV7-9